This record concerns one TCR beta chain sequence. As yet, its antigen is unknown. The method was immunoSEQ multiplex PCR; TCRdb's version includes in-frame clones alone and lacks a portion of them. The sample lists some 69,000 clones; around 70% were seen once. The source of the sample is a study of vaccination effects on CD4 cells after COVID-19. The CDR3 sequence is 16 residues long. V shed 2 bases and J 2 bases; nucleotides not matched to a gene: 9. Germline V CDR1 and CDR2: GTSNPN, SVGIG (reference sequence). Following 10 days of culture, CD4+ T cells were isolated. Vaccination of participants consisted of two doses of either the BNT162b2 or mRNA-1273 vaccine. Recipients of the vaccine had no prior SARS-CoV-2 infection and negative nucleocapsid antibodies. Study-level results: Among infection- and vaccine-induced clones, marked clonal contraction occurred late after vaccination.

Sequencing was performed on CD4+ T cells from PBMCs cultured without peptide, taken after COVID-19 vaccination. The clonotype originates from a human donor who received a COVID-19 vaccine. The J gene is TRBJ2-3, the V gene TRBV30, with 8 positions matching TRBD2. The CDR3 sequence is CAWSLGTGGDTDTQYF. DNA of the CDR3: TGTGCCTGGAGTCTTGGCACGGGGGGGGACACAGATACGCAGTATTTT. The full variable domain, with the rest looked up from reference TRBV30 and TRBJ2-3, is SQTIHQWPATLVQPVGSPLSLECTVEGTSNPNLYWYRQAAGRGLQLLFYSVGIGQISSEVPQNLSASRPQDRQFILSSKKLLLSDSGFYLCAWSLGTGGDTDTQYFGPGTRLTVL.